These T cell receptor beta chains were read from a single sample in a study of cytomegalovirus exposure and HLA in healthy donors. Produced via immunoSEQ multiplex PCR; TCRdb's table is partial and in-frame only. This sample has around 130,000 clones, with about 90% found just once. The sample comprised PBMCs. These receptors all come from a man aged 30 to 39 in good health and CMV-seronegative. Both conserved end residues are part of each CDR3. The D gene is left open where the match is weak. Where a row states a size, it is once, few, many or the class of an expanded clone; other rows omit it.

d_call	cdr3_length	v_call	j_call	clone_size	cdr3_nt	cdr3_aa
TRBD1	15	TRBV6-1	TRBJ1-2	.	TGTGCCAGCAGCAGTAGGGACAGGGGGCTGGATGGCTACACCTTC	CASSSRDRGLDGYTF
.	16	TRBV25-1	TRBJ2-5	.	TGTGCCAGCAGTGAATATGGGGGCGGGCGAGGGGTGACCCAGTACTTC	CASSEYGGGRGVTQYF
.	17	TRBV7-6	TRBJ2-1	.	TGTGCCAGCAGCTACGATTTGTGGGGGCTCGGCTACAATGAGCAGTTCTTC	CASSYDLWGLGYNEQFF
.	15	TRBV7-9	TRBJ1-2	.	TGTGCCAGCAGTTATACATTGACAGGATTTTATGGCTACACCTTC	CASSYTLTGFYGYTF
.	16	TRBV4-2	TRBJ2-2	.	TGTGCCAGCAGCCACCCTCGGACAGTCAACACCGGGGAGCTGTTTTTT	CASSHPRTVNTGELFF
.	14	TRBV28	TRBJ1-5	.	TGTGCCAGCAGGGTTGCGGCTAGCAATCAGCCCCAGCATTTT	CASRVAASNQPQHF
TRBD1	15	TRBV6-6	TRBJ2-7	.	TGTGCCAGCAGCTACGAAACAGGGGGATGGGACGAGCAGTACTTC	CASSYETGGWDEQYF
.	14	TRBV7-2	TRBJ2-7	.	TGTGCCAGCACCCTTCGGGGATACGTCTACGAGCAGTACTTC	CASTLRGYVYEQYF
.	13	TRBV7-2	TRBJ1-1	.	TGTGCCAGCAGCGCCGAGATGGGGGGGCGAGCTTTCTTT	CASSAEMGGRAFF
.	12	TRBV7-2	TRBJ1-5	.	TGTGCCAGCAGCCTAGTCCAGAAGCCCCAGCATTTT	CASSLVQKPQHF
.	15	TRBV11-3	TRBJ2-1	.	TGTGCCAGCAGCGACTCCCCCGGGGACTACAATGAGCAGTTCTTC	CASSDSPGDYNEQFF
TRBD1	15	TRBV6-1	TRBJ1-5	.	TGTGCCAGCTCATCGGACAGGGTAAGGGATCAGCCCCAGCATTTT	CASSSDRVRDQPQHF
.	15	TRBV19	TRBJ1-6	.	TGTGCCAGTAGTATCTATCTCACGGGGAATTCACCCCTCCACTTT	CASSIYLTGNSPLHF
.	15	TRBV6-5	TRBJ1-1	.	TGTGCCAGCAGTCCCCAAGGGCGGGTGAACACTGAAGCTTTCTTT	CASSPQGRVNTEAFF
.	13	TRBV28	TRBJ1-2	.	TGTGCCAGCCGCCAGGCAGGCCCATATGGCTACACCTTC	CASRQAGPYGYTF
TRBD1	15	TRBV5-1	TRBJ1-3	.	TGCGCCAGCAGCTTGTCAACAGGGGGCCTGGACACCATATATTTT	CASSLSTGGLDTIYF
.	14	TRBV25-1	TRBJ1-1	few	TGTGCCAGCAGGGAGGCTAATAAGTCACCTGAAGCTTTCTTT	CASREANKSPEAFF
.	14	TRBV9	TRBJ1-6	.	TGTGCCAGCAGCGTAGGGGGGGTGAATTCACCCCTCCACTTT	CASSVGGVNSPLHF
TRBD1	15	TRBV4-3	TRBJ2-1	.	TGCGCCAGCAGCTCCGGGACAGGGGGAGACAATGAGCAGTTCTTC	CASSSGTGGDNEQFF
.	13	TRBV29-1	TRBJ1-2	.	TGCAGCGTTGGGTGGCAGGTTGGCTATGGCTACACCTTC	CSVGWQVGYGYTF
.	14	TRBV7-2	TRBJ2-7	.	TGTGCCAGCAGCTTCGGTGGGACAAGTTACGAGCAGTACTTC	CASSFGGTSYEQYF
.	18	TRBV7-9	TRBJ2-7	.	TGTGCCAGCAGCTCGAGGACAGCCGATGGTGGTCCGGCCTACGAGCAGTACTTC	CASSSRTADGGPAYEQYF
.	16	TRBV19	TRBJ1-5	.	TGTGCCAGTAGTATAGGGCGGGGGCTGAACAATCAGCCCCAGCATTTT	CASSIGRGLNNQPQHF
TRBD2	14	TRBV18	TRBJ2-3	.	TGTGCCAGCTCACCGGGACTAGCCGAGGATACGCAGTATTTT	CASSPGLAEDTQYF
TRBD1	13	TRBV7-9	TRBJ1-2	once	TGTGCCAGCAGCTCCGGGACAGGGCCCGGCTACACCTTC	CASSSGTGPGYTF
.	13	TRBV5-1	TRBJ1-4	.	TGCGCCAGCAGACGAGGAGATGGGGAAAAACTGTTTTTT	CASRRGDGEKLFF
.	15	TRBV7-8	TRBJ1-5	.	TGTGCCAGCAGCTTATTCCAGGGTCCATCTCAGCCCCAGCATTTT	CASSLFQGPSQPQHF
.	13	TRBV9	TRBJ2-1	.	TGTGCCAGCAGCGTAGTGTTAGCCGGTGAGCAGTTCTTC	CASSVVLAGEQFF
TRBD1	15	TRBV6-6	TRBJ2-1	.	TGTGCCAGCAGTACTCCGAGACAGGGTAAAGGTGAGCAGTTCTTC	CASSTPRQGKGEQFF
TRBD2	17	TRBV4-1	TRBJ2-3	.	TGCGCCAGCAGCCAAGAGGGACTAGCGGGGGGCCCGGATACGCAGTATTTT	CASSQEGLAGGPDTQYF
.	14	TRBV28	TRBJ2-7	.	TGTGCCAGCAGTTTCCCTCTAACTAGAGGCGAGCAGTACTTC	CASSFPLTRGEQYF
TRBD1	15	TRBV5-1	TRBJ2-7	.	TGCGCCAGCAGCAGACTTGGACAGGGTGGTTACGAGCAGTACTTC	CASSRLGQGGYEQYF
TRBD2	17	TRBV4-1	TRBJ2-3	.	TGCGCCAGCAGCCAAGCGGGACTAGCGGGGGTCACAGATACGCAGTATTTT	CASSQAGLAGVTDTQYF
TRBD1	15	TRBV18	TRBJ1-1	.	TGTGCCAGCTCACCAGGAACAGGGGGGTACACTGAAGCTTTCTTT	CASSPGTGGYTEAFF
.	14	TRBV11-3	TRBJ2-1	.	TGTGCCAGCAGCCCCGGGGGGCCCTACAATGAGCAGTTCTTC	CASSPGGPYNEQFF
TRBD1	15	TRBV6-5	TRBJ1-1	once	TGTGCCAGCAGCTCGGTTATGCGACAGGGCCTTGAAGCTTTCTTT	CASSSVMRQGLEAFF
.	14	TRBV7-6	TRBJ2-7	.	TGTGCCAGCAGCTTAGTAGAGACAAGCTACGAGCAGTACTTC	CASSLVETSYEQYF
TRBD1	15	TRBV5-1	TRBJ1-1	.	TGCGCCAGCAGCCAGACCGGGACAGCGAACACTGAAGCTTTCTTT	CASSQTGTANTEAFF
TRBD1	14	TRBV5-8	TRBJ1-5	.	TGTGCCAGCAAAGACAGGGCCGGCGGTCAGCCCCAGCATTTT	CASKDRAGGQPQHF
TRBD1	15	TRBV18	TRBJ1-5	.	TGTGCCAGCTCACCACAATTGGGACAGGTTCAGCCCCAGCATTTT	CASSPQLGQVQPQHF
.	15	TRBV28	TRBJ1-3	.	TGTGCCAGCGGGGGGGCGTCGGGAGGTGATGGGACCATATATTTT	CASGGASGGDGTIYF
TRBD1	17	TRBV18	TRBJ1-5	.	TGTGCCAGCTCACCACAAAGGGCGACAGGGGGGTCTCAGCCCCAGCATTTT	CASSPQRATGGSQPQHF
.	14	TRBV6-1	TRBJ2-5	.	TGTGCCAGCAGTAGAGGTCGGCTGCAAGAGACCCAGTACTTC	CASSRGRLQETQYF
TRBD2	16	TRBV7-2	TRBJ2-1	.	TGTGCCAGCAGCTCGGGACTAGCGCCACTTCGGGGTGAGCAGTTCTTC	CASSSGLAPLRGEQFF
TRBD1	14	TRBV7-2	TRBJ2-3	.	TGTGCCAGCAGCTTAGACAGGGGGGCAGATACGCAGTATTTT	CASSLDRGADTQYF
TRBD2	16	TRBV14	TRBJ2-3	.	TGTGCCAGCAGCCACCTACTAGCGGGGGTCTCAGATACGCAGTATTTT	CASSHLLAGVSDTQYF
.	16	TRBV4-1	TRBJ1-4	.	TGCGCCAGCAGCCAGTTGAGGACAAGGGGGTTTGAAAAACTGTTTTTT	CASSQLRTRGFEKLFF
.	14	TRBV4-3	TRBJ1-1	few	TGCGCCAGCAGCCAAGTACAGGTTAGCACTGAAGCTTTCTTT	CASSQVQVSTEAFF